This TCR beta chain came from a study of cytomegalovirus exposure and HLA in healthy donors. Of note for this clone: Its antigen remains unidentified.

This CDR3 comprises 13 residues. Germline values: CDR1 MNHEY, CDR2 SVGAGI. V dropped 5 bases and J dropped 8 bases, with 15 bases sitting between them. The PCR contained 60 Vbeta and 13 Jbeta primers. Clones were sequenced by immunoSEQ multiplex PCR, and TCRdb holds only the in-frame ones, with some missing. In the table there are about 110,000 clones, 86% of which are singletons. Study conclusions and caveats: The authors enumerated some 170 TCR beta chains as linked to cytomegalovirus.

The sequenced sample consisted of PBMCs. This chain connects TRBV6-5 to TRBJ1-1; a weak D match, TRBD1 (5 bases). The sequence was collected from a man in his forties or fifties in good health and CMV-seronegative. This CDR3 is CASSTPGGNEAFF. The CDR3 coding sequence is TGTGCCAGCAGTACCCCGGGGGGGAACGAAGCTTTCTTT.